The clone carrying this TCR beta chain was observed a few times. This record comes from a study of blood T cells in healthy people across ages. This CDR3 is 17 amino acids long. With 3 bases removed from V and 1 base from J, the gap between germline ends came to 20 bases. Germline CDR1 reads DFQATT; CDR2 reads SNEGSKA (reference sequence). The authors ran a second PCR of 7 to 11 cycles using a sample-barcoded 5' primer and a J-beta primer mix. TCRdb used MiXCR to reprocess the 5' RACE reads, holding one entry per CDR3 protein. This table has about 680,000 distinct CDR3 sequences, about half appearing once.

The chain combines TRBV20-1 with TRBJ2-3; D ambiguous. Sequencing was performed on blood. This clonotype originated in a woman in her sixties or seventies in good health. Here the CDR3 reads CSARNLFSGGRTDTQYF. In nucleotides, the CDR3 is TGCAGTGCTAGGAACCTGTTTTCGGGCGGCCGCACAGATACGCAGTATTTT.